Each of the 7 T cell receptor beta chains below was sequenced from the same sample in a study of control samples from healthy donors and cancer patients. Profiled with immunoSEQ multiplex PCR; TCRdb holds only in-frame clones, not every one. The repertoire has 65,000 to 85,000 clones, about nine tenths of them found once; the top ten carry about 9.5%. The specimen was PBMCs. The receptors derive from a woman aged 50 to 65 with colorectal cancer.

The rearrangement uses TRBV6-1 and TRBJ1-5, with D uncertain. Germline lookup yields CDR1 MNHNS and CDR2 SASEGT. CDR3 length: 11 amino acids. Trimming pared 2 bases from V and 5 bases from J, leaving 1 base between. For the CDR3, the DNA is TGTGCCAGCAGTGAATATCAGCCCCAGCATTTT. Amino acids: CASSEYQPQHF.

The chain recombines TRBV7-8 with TRBJ1-1; the D gene is possibly TRBD1 (6 bases). Looked up from germline, CDR1 is SGHVS and CDR2 is FQNEAQ. CDR3 length: 15 residues. The germline V and J ends were trimmed by 1 base and 0 bases, with 9 bases remaining between them. CDR3 DNA sequence: TGTGCCAGCAGCTTAGGAAGGGGGTTGAACACTGAAGCTTTCTTT. It yields the protein CASSLGRGLNTEAFF. Filled out from reference TRBV7-8 and TRBJ1-1, the complete variable domain reads GAGVSQSPRYKVAKRGQDVALRCDPISGHVSLFWYQQALGQGPEFLTYFQNEAQLDKSGLPSDRFFAERPEGSVSTLKIQRTQQEDSAVYLCASSLGRGLNTEAFFGQGTRLTVV.

The rearrangement joins TRBV21-1 to TRBJ1-1; the D call of TRBD1 is as the table states it, not checked on the DNA. TRBV21-1 is annotated as a pseudogene. The CDR3 totals 14 residues. As DNA, the CDR3 is TGTGCCAGCAGCAAATATTGGACAGGGTCTGAAGCTTTCTTT. Translation gives CASSKYWTGSEAFF.

V gene TRBV7-2 combines with J gene TRBJ2-1; D not certain. The CDR3 loop spans 12 amino acids. CDR1 is SGHTA, CDR2 FQGNSA, per germline. V was trimmed by 5 bases and J by 6 bases, leaving 8 bases between them. The CDR3 coding sequence is TGTGCCAGCAGCCCATACCTCAATGAGCAGTTCTTC. Amino acids: CASSPYLNEQFF.

The chain joins TRBV27 to TRBJ1-6; D is ambiguous. Germline V gene sequence: CDR1 MNHEY, CDR2 SMNVEV (reference sequence). V lost 1 base, J lost 8 bases, and 12 bases lay in between. This CDR3 has 15 amino acids. The CDR3 protein is CASSLFGVVDSPLHF. CDR3 nucleotide sequence: TGTGCCAGCAGTTTATTCGGGGTAGTGGATTCACCCCTCCACTTT.

The V and J genes are TRBV6-5 and TRBJ2-2; either TRBD1 or TRBD2 may supply D (5 bases each). V was pared by 10 bases and J by 8 bases, with 20 bases between. This CDR3 has 14 amino acids. Germline values: CDR1 MNHEY, CDR2 SVGAGI. CDR3 DNA sequence: TGTGCCATGGGGACCCGAACGACAGTGGGGGAGCTGTTTTTT. This codes for CAMGTRTTVGELFF.

This clone was seen only once. This chain uses TRBV10-3 with TRBJ1-3, with D possibly TRBD1 on 6 matching bases. This CDR3 spans 17 amino acids. V was trimmed by 2 bases and J by 0 bases, leaving 14 bases between them. Germline V gene lookup returns CDR1 ENHRY and CDR2 SYGVKD. In DNA, the CDR3 is TGTGCCATCAGTGAGGGCTTCAGGGGTAGCTCTGGAAACACCATATATTTT. Translation: CAISEGFRGSSGNTIYF.